This T cell receptor beta chain was found in a study of shared clonotypes between healthy human individuals. CD45RO-negative, CCR7-positively selected cells formed the naive CD8 fraction, excluding terminally differentiated effector memory CD45RA+ cells. Using approximately 200 ng DNA, about 29,000 T cell genomes, the sorted-subset replicate PCRs were run. The assay was immunoSEQ multiplex PCR, and TCRdb's table has in-frame clones only and misses some. Seen here are under 2,000,000 clones, about 95% observed once, and the top ten hold 1.2%. Of note for this clone: The same CDR3 can be traced to other DNA sequences in this sample.

Specimen: naive CD8+ T cells sorted from blood. The clonotype originates from a man between 18 and 29 years old in good health.

The CDR3 DNA is TGCGCCAGCAGCCCCACAGGAAATTCACCCCTCCACTTT. Protein product: CASSPTGNSPLHF. V usage is TRBV4-1 and J usage is TRBJ1-6; a weak D match, TRBD1 (5 bases). V lost 4 bases and J 7 bases, leaving 8 bases between the germline ends. Germline V lookup: CDR1 MGHRA, CDR2 YSYEKL. This CDR3 spans 13 amino acids.